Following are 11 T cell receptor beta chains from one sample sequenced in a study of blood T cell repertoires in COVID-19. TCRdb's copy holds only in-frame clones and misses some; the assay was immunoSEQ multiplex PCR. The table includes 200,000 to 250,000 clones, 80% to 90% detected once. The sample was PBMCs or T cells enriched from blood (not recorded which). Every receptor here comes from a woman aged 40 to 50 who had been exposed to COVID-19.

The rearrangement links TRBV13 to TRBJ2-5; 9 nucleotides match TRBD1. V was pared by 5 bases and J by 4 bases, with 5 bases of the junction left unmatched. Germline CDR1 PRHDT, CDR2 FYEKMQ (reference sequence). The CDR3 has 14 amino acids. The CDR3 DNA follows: TGTGCCAGCAGCAGGGGACAGGGTACAGAGACCCAGTACTTC. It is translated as CASSRGQGTETQYF.

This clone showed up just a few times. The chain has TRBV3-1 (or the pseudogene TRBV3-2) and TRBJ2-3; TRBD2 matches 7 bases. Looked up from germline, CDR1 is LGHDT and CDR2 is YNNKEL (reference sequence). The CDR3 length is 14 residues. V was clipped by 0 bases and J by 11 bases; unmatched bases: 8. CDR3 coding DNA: TGTGCCAGCAGCCAAGATTTTGGGACGGGGGGGCAGTATTTT. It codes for CASSQDFGTGGQYF.

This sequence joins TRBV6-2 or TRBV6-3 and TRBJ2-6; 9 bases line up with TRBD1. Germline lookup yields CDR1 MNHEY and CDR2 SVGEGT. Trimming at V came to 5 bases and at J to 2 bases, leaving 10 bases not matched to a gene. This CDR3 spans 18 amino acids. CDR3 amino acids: CASSARTGVKAGANVLTF. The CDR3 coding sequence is TGTGCCAGCAGTGCCCGGACAGGGGTCAAGGCTGGGGCCAACGTCCTGACTTTC.

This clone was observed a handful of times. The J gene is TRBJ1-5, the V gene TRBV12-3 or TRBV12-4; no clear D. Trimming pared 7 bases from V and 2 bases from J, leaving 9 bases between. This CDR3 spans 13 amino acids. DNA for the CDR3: TGTGCCAGCACTGAGCGTGGCAATCAGCCCCAGCATTTT. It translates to CASTERGNQPQHF.

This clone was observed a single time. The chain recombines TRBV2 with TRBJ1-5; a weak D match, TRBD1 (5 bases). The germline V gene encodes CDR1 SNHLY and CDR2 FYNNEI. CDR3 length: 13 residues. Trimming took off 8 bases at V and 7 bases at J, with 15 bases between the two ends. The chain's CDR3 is CASVRDSTQPQHF. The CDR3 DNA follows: TGTGCCAGCGTGCGGGACTCAACCCAGCCCCAGCATTTT.

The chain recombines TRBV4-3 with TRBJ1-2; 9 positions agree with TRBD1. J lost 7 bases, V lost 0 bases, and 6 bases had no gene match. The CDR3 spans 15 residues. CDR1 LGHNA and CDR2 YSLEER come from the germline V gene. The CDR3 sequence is CASSQEINRGPGYTF. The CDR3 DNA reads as TGCGCCAGCAGCCAAGAGATTAACAGGGGGCCTGGCTACACCTTC.

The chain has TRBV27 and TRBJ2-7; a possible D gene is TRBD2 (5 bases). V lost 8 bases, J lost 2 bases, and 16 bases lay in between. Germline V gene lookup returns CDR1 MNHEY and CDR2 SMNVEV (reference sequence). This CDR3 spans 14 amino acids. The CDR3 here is CASRLWANPYEQYF. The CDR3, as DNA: TGTGCCAGCCGACTATGGGCTAACCCCTACGAGCAGTACTTC.

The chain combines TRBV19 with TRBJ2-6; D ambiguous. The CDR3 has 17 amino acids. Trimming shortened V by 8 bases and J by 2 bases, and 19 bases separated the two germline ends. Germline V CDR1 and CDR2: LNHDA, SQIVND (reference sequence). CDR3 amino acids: CASRLTAEPTGANVLTF. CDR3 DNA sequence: TGTGCCAGTCGACTCACGGCGGAGCCAACTGGGGCCAACGTCCTGACTTTC.

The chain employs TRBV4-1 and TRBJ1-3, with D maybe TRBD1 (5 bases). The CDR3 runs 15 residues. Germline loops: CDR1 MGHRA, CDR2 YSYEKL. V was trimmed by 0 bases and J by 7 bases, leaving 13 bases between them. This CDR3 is CASSQDSQGRNTIYF. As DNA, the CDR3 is TGCGCCAGCAGCCAAGATAGCCAGGGTAGGAACACCATATATTTT.

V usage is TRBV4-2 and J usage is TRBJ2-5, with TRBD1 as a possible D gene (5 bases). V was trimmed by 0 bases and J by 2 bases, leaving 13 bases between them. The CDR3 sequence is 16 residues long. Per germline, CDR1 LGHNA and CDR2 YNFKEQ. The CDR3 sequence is CASSQDSQGRQETQYF. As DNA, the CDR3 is TGTGCCAGCAGCCAAGACTCCCAGGGAAGGCAAGAGACCCAGTACTTC.

CDR3 sequence reads: CASSLTRTISGNTIYF. In DNA form, the CDR3 reads TGTGCCAGCAGCCTAACCAGGACAATCTCTGGAAACACCATATATTTT. J is TRBJ1-3 and V is TRBV14; tentative D call: TRBD1 (5 bases). The CDR3 length is 16 residues. Between the trimmed V and J ends, which lost 4 bases and 0 bases, there was a span of 13 bases. Germline V gives CDR1 SGHDN, CDR2 FVKESK.